This T cell receptor (beta chain) is drawn from a study of human T cells and chemical hapten exposure. Stated time point: patch test 3, about 24 weeks after DPC sensitization. Treatment given: therapeutic diphenylcyclopropenone sensitization with weekly scalp DPC. Non-pregnant alopecia patients aged 18 to 70, suitable for DPC therapy. Whole blood that had not been fractionated was the source of extracted total RNA. TCRdb redid the calling of the RACE reads with MiXCR, one entry per CDR3 protein. Of approximately 71,000 distinct CDR3 sequences in the sample, around 10% are singletons; the top ten hold 1.4%. Regarding the study as a whole: TCRs at high frequency, those above 1 in 1000, did not change with DPC sensitization.

Per germline, CDR1 MNHNY and CDR2 SVGAGI (reference sequence). CDR3 length: 16 amino acids. V lost 5 bases to trimming and J lost 5 bases; unmatched junction nucleotides: 7. There are many counts of this clonotype. Its target is unknown. The sample consisted of whole blood, taken in connection with sensitization to the hapten diphenylcyclopropenone (DPC). The V gene is TRBV6-6, the J gene TRBJ2-7, with 15 bases fitting TRBD2. This receptor was taken from a woman between 50 and 59 years old with alopecia areata. Some clones in this sample may be carry-over from other donors' samples. CDR3 DNA sequence: TGTGCCAGCAGTCACGGGACTAGCGGGGGGCCCGACGAGCAGTACTTC. It translates to CASSHGTSGGPDEQYF.